This TCR beta chain stems from a study of cytomegalovirus exposure and HLA in healthy donors. The overall study: Per a later analysis, the approximately 690 first-cohort and some 110 validation repertoires shared one platform. Study-wide points: First-cohort TCR clusters tended to co-occur in the approximately 130 validation repertoires, a later analysis found. Rare TCR sequences predominated, though certain public TCRs were found in many donors. Altogether, 160 or so TCR beta chains were recorded as cytomegalovirus-associated.

In germline, CDR1 is SNHLY, CDR2 FYNNEI. The V segment lost 6 bases and the J segment 5 bases; nucleotides outside the gene matches: 7. This CDR3 has 15 amino acids. Turning to this clone: Its target is not known.

TCRdb's table, derived via immunoSEQ multiplex PCR, lists solely in-frame clones and lacks some. The sample has roughly 130,000 clones; 85% to 90% are singletons. The sequenced material came from PBMCs. This chain joins TRBV2 and TRBJ2-1; 10 nucleotides agree with TRBD1. The sequence was collected from a woman aged 25 to 39 in good health and CMV-seropositive. This CDR3 is CASRISTGGHNEQFF. For the CDR3, the DNA is TGTGCCAGCAGGATTTCGACAGGGGGCCACAATGAGCAGTTCTTC.